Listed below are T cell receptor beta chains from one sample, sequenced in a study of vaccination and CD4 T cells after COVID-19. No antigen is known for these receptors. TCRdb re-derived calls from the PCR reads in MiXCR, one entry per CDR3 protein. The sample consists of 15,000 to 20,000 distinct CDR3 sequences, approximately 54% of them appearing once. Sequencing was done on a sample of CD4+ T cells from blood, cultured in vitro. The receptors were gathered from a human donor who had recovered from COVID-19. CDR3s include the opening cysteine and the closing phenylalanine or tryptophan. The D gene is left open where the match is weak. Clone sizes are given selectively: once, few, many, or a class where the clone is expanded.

CASSLDGDLYGYTF	TGTGCCAGCAGCTTAGACGGGGACCTCTATGGCTACACCTTC	NA	TRBJ1-2	TRBV7-2	NA
CSASDGSLNSGNTIYF	TGCAGTGCTAGTGATGGCAGTTTAAACTCTGGAAACACCATATATTTT	NA	TRBJ1-3	TRBV20-1	few
CAWTRARTYEQYF	TGTGCCTGGACCCGGGCCAGAACCTACGAGCAGTACTTC	NA	TRBJ2-7	TRBV30	NA
CATNLQGITGANVLTF	TGTGCCACCAACTTACAGGGAATAACTGGGGCCAACGTCCTGACTTTC	NA	TRBJ2-6	TRBV6-1	NA
CATSSEQRMPQETQYF	TGTGCCACCAGCAGCGAACAGAGGATGCCACAAGAGACCCAGTACTTC	NA	TRBJ2-5	TRBV15	NA
CSAPGRGQPHTQYF	TGCAGTGCTCCAGGCCGGGGACAACCCCATACGCAGTATTTT	NA	TRBJ2-3	TRBV20-1	NA
CASSEALTAQRETEAFF	TGTGCCAGCAGTGAAGCGTTGACAGCTCAGCGAGAAACTGAAGCTTTCTTT	NA	TRBJ1-1	TRBV2	NA
CASSIGAGPHSYEQYF	TGTGCCAGCAGCATTGGGGCGGGACCTCACTCCTACGAGCAGTACTTC	NA	TRBJ2-7	TRBV21-1	few
CSVGQGTHTEAFF	TGCAGCGTGGGACAGGGTACTCACACTGAAGCTTTCTTT	TRBD1	TRBJ1-1	TRBV29-1	NA
CASSLVKVGSPPETQYF	TGCGCCAGCAGCTTGGTTAAGGTGGGCAGCCCCCCGGAGACCCAGTACTTC	NA	TRBJ2-5	TRBV5-1	NA
CASSASGGKQFF	TGTGCCAGCAGCGCCTCGGGAGGCAAGCAGTTCTTC	TRBD2	TRBJ2-1	TRBV6-1	NA
CAISEGRGRDGYTF	TGTGCCATCAGTGAGGGCAGGGGAAGGGATGGCTACACCTTC	NA	TRBJ1-2	TRBV10-3	few
CATSEDSSTDTQYF	TGTGCCACCAGTGAGGACTCCTCCACAGATACGCAGTATTTT	NA	TRBJ2-3	TRBV24-1	NA
CSARNGRGPYQPQHF	TGCAGTGCTAGGAACGGACGGGGACCCTATCAGCCCCAGCATTTT	NA	TRBJ1-5	TRBV20-1	NA
CASSESKLVTGNTIYF	TGTGCCAGCAGTGAATCGAAATTAGTGACTGGTAACACCATATATTTT	NA	TRBJ1-3	TRBV6-4	NA
CASSAAPHRSSGNTIYF	TGTGCCAGCAGCGCGGCCCCCCACAGAAGCTCTGGAAACACCATATATTTT	NA	TRBJ1-3	TRBV21-1	few
CSANSGNQPQHF	TGCAGTGCTAACTCTGGCAATCAGCCCCAGCATTTT	NA	TRBJ1-5	TRBV20-1	NA
CASSPQGADYSPLHF	TGTGCCAGCAGCCCACAGGGGGCAGATTATTCACCCCTCCACTTT	TRBD1	TRBJ1-6	TRBV7-2	NA
CASQSGTLYEQYF	TGTGCCAGCCAGAGCGGGACCCTCTACGAGCAGTACTTC	TRBD2	TRBJ2-7	TRBV2	NA
CASSWDPGQHTGQPQHF	TGTGCCAGCAGCTGGGACCCGGGACAGCACACCGGTCAGCCCCAGCATTTT	TRBD1	TRBJ1-5	TRBV7-9	once
CSARGPGGGQYF	TGCAGTGCTAGAGGGCCGGGGGGCGGGCAGTACTTC	NA	TRBJ2-7	TRBV20-1	NA
CSARSPQAPYEQYF	TGCAGTGCTAGAAGCCCCCAGGCACCCTACGAGCAGTACTTC	NA	TRBJ2-7	TRBV20-1	NA
CASSPRGGNYGYTF	TGTGCCAGCTCACCGAGAGGGGGGAACTATGGCTACACCTTC	NA	TRBJ1-2	TRBV18	NA
CASSQVRGPQHF	TGCGCCAGCAGCCAAGTCAGAGGGCCCCAGCATTTT	NA	TRBJ1-5	TRBV4-1	NA
CASSPGQGAATEAFF	TGTGCCAGCAGCCCCGGACAGGGGGCGGCCACTGAAGCTTTCTTT	TRBD1	TRBJ1-1	TRBV7-9	NA
CASSLNSRSGAGTEAFF	TGCGCCAGCAGCCTCAATTCGCGTTCGGGGGCGGGTACTGAAGCTTTCTTT	NA	TRBJ1-1	TRBV4-1	NA
CATSREARNSPLHF	TGTGCCACCAGCAGAGAAGCTCGTAATTCACCCCTCCACTTT	NA	TRBJ1-6	TRBV15	NA
CAWSVDSSRSYEQYF	TGTGCCTGGAGTGTGGACAGTTCCCGCTCCTACGAGCAGTACTTC	NA	TRBJ2-7	TRBV30	NA
CASSPTSGWYEQYF	TGTGCCAGCAGCCCTACTAGCGGATGGTACGAGCAGTACTTC	TRBD2	TRBJ2-7	TRBV11-2	NA
CASSVRGSNQPQHF	TGTGCCAGCAGTGTGAGGGGATCGAATCAGCCCCAGCATTTT	NA	TRBJ1-5	TRBV6-1	few
CSARDPREQYF	TGCAGTGCTAGAGATCCTAGGGAGCAGTACTTC	NA	TRBJ2-7	TRBV20-1	few
CASSQEFVGAGNYGYTF	TGTGCCAGCAGCCAAGAGTTCGTGGGGGCGGGTAACTATGGCTACACCTTC	NA	TRBJ1-2	TRBV14	NA
CASSAQGADTGELFF	TGTGCCAGCAGTGCACAGGGGGCAGACACCGGGGAGCTGTTTTTT	TRBD1	TRBJ2-2	TRBV2	few
CSAARDRATDTQYF	TGCAGTGCCGCCCGGGACAGGGCGACAGATACGCAGTATTTT	TRBD1	TRBJ2-3	TRBV20-1	NA
CASRPGQGRSPLHF	TGTGCCAGTAGACCGGGACAGGGACGTTCACCCCTCCACTTT	TRBD1	TRBJ1-6	TRBV19	NA
CASSGTSAQNTGELFF	TGTGCCAGCAGTGGGACTAGCGCGCAGAACACCGGGGAGCTGTTTTTT	TRBD2	TRBJ2-2	TRBV2	NA
CASSQAGNAPSGYTF	TGCGCCAGCAGCCAAGCGGGCAATGCGCCTAGTGGCTACACCTTC	NA	TRBJ1-2	TRBV4-1	NA
CSARDRRGPDAEAFF	TGCAGTGCTAGAGATCGGAGGGGCCCTGACGCTGAAGCTTTCTTT	NA	TRBJ1-1	TRBV20-1	once
CSARVPSETQYF	TGCAGTGCTAGAGTTCCATCGGAGACCCAGTACTTC	NA	TRBJ2-5	TRBV20-1	NA
CASSRGTTGELFF	TGTGCCAGCAGCCGTGGAACCACCGGGGAGCTGTTTTTT	NA	TRBJ2-2	TRBV7-9	NA
CASSFFKAGSPLHF	TGTGCCAGCAGCTTTTTCAAGGCGGGTTCACCCCTCCACTTT	NA	TRBJ1-6	TRBV7-2	NA
CSARSERILGSETQYF	TGCAGTGCTAGAAGCGAAAGGATTCTGGGGTCAGAGACCCAGTACTTC	NA	TRBJ2-5	TRBV20-1	NA
CACAWVGGDTQYF	TGTGCCTGTGCATGGGTGGGGGGAGATACGCAGTATTTT	NA	TRBJ2-3	TRBV7-9	NA
CASSSPARGHEQYF	TGTGCCAGCAGCTCCCCCGCCAGGGGCCACGAGCAGTACTTC	NA	TRBJ2-7	TRBV11-2	NA
CASSSMGSGDPYEQYF	TGTGCCAGCAGCTCTATGGGGTCAGGGGACCCCTACGAGCAGTACTTC	NA	TRBJ2-7	TRBV27	NA
CATSRDPGQEETQYF	TGTGCCACCAGCAGAGATCCGGGACAAGAAGAGACCCAGTACTTC	NA	TRBJ2-5	TRBV15	NA
CSARSDLAGESIEQFF	TGCAGTGCTAGATCTGATCTAGCGGGAGAGAGTATTGAGCAGTTCTTC	TRBD2	TRBJ2-1	TRBV20-1	few
CASSARGTGSTSYEQYF	TGTGCCAGTAGTGCCCGAGGGACAGGGTCGACCTCCTACGAGCAGTACTTC	TRBD1	TRBJ2-7	TRBV19	NA
CASSLGGNLMETQYF	TGTGCCAGCAGCTTAGGTGGGAATTTGATGGAGACCCAGTACTTC	NA	TRBJ2-5	TRBV7-9	NA
CATSGGGWDRDYGYTF	TGTGCCACCAGCGGAGGGGGATGGGACAGGGACTATGGCTACACCTTC	TRBD1	TRBJ1-2	TRBV15	few
CASSITVRVNQLQHF	TGTGCCAGTAGTATAACTGTCAGGGTCAATCAGCTCCAGCATTTT	NA	TRBJ1-5	TRBV19	NA
CATSRTGGGGYEQYF	TGTGCCACCAGCCGAACCGGCGGTGGCGGCTACGAGCAGTACTTC	NA	TRBJ2-7	TRBV15	NA
CASSEWGQGGRTQYF	TGTGCCAGCAGTGAATGGGGACAGGGGGGGAGAACGCAGTATTTT	TRBD1	TRBJ2-3	TRBV6-1	NA
CASSLAGGNTIYF	TGTGCCAGCAGCTTGGCGGGGGGAAACACCATATATTTT	NA	TRBJ1-3	TRBV7-9	NA
CASSYSNQQSTDTQYF	TGTGCCAGCAGTTACTCGAACCAGCAAAGCACAGATACGCAGTATTTT	NA	TRBJ2-3	TRBV6-5	NA
CSASVRGLYNSPLHF	TGCAGTGCTAGTGTGAGGGGACTCTATAATTCACCCCTCCACTTT	NA	TRBJ1-6	TRBV20-1	few
CASSTSGGADTQYF	TGTGCCAGCAGTACTAGCGGGGGGGCAGATACGCAGTATTTT	TRBD2	TRBJ2-3	TRBV2	few
CASSLGTGWSSYNSPLHF	TGCGCCAGCAGCCTCGGGACAGGGTGGAGCTCCTATAATTCACCCCTCCACTTT	TRBD1	TRBJ1-6	TRBV5-1	few
CAGSDQAVREQFF	TGTGCCGGCAGTGACCAAGCGGTCAGAGAGCAGTTCTTC	NA	TRBJ2-1	TRBV2	NA